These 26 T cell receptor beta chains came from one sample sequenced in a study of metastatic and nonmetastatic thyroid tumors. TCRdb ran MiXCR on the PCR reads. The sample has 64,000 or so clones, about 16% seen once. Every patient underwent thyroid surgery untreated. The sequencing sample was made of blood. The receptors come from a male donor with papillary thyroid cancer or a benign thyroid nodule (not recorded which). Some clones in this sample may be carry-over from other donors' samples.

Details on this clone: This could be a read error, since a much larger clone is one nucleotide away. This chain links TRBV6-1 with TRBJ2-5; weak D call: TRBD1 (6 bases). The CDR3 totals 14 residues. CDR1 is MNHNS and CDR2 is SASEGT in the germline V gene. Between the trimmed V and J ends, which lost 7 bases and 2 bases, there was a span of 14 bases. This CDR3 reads CASIPQGTQETQYF. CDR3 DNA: TGTGCCAGCATCCCACAGGGTACTCAAGAGACCCAGTACTTC.

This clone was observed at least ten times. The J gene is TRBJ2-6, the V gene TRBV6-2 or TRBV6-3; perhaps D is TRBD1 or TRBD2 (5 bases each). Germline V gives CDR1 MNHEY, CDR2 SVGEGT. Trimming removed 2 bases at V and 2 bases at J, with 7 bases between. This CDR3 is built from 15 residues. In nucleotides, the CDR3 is TGTGCCAGCAGTTACGGGGGAACTGGGGCCAACGTCCTGACTTTC. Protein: CASSYGGTGANVLTF.

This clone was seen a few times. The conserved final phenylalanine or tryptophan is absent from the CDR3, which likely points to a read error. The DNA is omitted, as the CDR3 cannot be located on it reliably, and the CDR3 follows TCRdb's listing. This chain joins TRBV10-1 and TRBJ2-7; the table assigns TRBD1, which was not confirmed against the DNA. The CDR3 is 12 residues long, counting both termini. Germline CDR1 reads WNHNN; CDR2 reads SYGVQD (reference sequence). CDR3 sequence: CASSENSGEHYL.

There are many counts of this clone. CDR3 in amino acids: CASKDRGAYGYTF. The DNA of the CDR3 is TGTGCCAGTAAAGACAGGGGGGCCTATGGCTACACCTTC. This chain links TRBV3-1 with TRBJ1-2; 9 positions agree with TRBD1. CDR1 LGHDT and CDR2 YNNKEL come from the germline V gene (reference sequence). Trimming took 9 bases from V and 4 from J; bases not matched to a gene: 6. The CDR3 is 13 residues long.

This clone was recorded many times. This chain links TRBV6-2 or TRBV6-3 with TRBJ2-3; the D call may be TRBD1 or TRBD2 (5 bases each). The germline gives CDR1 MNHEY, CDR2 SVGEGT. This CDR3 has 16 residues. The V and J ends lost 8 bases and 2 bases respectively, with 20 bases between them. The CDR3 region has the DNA TGTGCCAGCGGAAGCGCCGGGGCACGAGACACAGATACGCAGTATTTT. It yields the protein CASGSAGARDTDTQYF.

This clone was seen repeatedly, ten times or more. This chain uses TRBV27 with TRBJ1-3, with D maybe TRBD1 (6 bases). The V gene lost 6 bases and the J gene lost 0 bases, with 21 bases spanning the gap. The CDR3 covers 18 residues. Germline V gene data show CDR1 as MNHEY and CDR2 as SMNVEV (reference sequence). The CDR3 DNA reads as TGTGCCAGCAGAGAGGTGGGACACCTAACGGGCTCTGGAAACACCATATATTTT. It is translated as CASREVGHLTGSGNTIYF.

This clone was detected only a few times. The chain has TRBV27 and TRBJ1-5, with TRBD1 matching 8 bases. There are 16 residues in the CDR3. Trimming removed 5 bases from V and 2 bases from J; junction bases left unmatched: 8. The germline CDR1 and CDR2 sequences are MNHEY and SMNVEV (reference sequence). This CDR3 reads CASSTFMDRGNQPQHF. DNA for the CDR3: TGTGCCAGCAGTACATTTATGGACAGGGGCAATCAGCCCCAGCATTTT.

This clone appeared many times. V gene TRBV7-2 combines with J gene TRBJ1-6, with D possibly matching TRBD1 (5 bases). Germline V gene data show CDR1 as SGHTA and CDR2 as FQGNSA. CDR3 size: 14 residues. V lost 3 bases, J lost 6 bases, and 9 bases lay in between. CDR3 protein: CASSFQGSNSPLHF. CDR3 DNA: TGTGCCAGCAGCTTCCAGGGAAGTAATTCACCCCTCCACTTT.

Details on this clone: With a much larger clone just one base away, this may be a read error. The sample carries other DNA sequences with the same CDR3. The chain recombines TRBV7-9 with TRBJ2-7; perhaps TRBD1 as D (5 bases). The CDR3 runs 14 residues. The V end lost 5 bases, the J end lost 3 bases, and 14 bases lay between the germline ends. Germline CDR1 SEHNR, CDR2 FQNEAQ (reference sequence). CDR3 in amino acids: CASSPETANYEQYF. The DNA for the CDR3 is TGTGCCAGCAGCCCGGAGACAGCTAACTACGAGCAGTACTTC.

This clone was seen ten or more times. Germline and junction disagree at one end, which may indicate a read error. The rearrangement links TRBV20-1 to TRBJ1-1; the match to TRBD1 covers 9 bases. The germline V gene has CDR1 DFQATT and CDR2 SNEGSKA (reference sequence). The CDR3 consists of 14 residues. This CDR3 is CSVRQGGSDTEAFF. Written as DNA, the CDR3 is TGCAGTGTTAGACAGGGGGGGAGTGACACTGAAGCTTTCTTT.

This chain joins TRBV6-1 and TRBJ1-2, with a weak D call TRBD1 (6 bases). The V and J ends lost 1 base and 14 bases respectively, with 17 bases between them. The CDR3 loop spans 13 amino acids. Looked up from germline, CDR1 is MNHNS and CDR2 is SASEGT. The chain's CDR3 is CASSEEFGRGQTF. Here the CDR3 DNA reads TGTGCCAGCAGTGAAGAATTCGGCAGGGGCCAAACCTTC.

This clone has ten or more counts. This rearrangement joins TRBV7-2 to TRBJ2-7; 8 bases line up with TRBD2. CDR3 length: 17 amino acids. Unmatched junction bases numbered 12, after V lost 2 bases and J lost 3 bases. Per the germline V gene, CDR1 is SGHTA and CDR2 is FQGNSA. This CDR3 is CASSLMAGGGGGYEQYV. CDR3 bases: TGTGCCAGCAGCTTAATGGCGGGAGGAGGGGGGGGCTACGAGCAGTACGTC.

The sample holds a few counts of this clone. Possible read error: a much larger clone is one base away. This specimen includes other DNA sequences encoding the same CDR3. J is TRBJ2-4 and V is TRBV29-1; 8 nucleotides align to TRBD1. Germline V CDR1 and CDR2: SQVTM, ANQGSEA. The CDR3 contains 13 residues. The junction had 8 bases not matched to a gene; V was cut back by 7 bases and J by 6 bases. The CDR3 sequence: CSGAGGAGNIQYF. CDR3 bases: TGCAGCGGTGCAGGGGGCGCTGGAAACATTCAGTACTTC.

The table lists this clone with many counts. CDR3 nucleotide sequence: TGTGCCAGCAGCCTAAACCCCGGGGGGGTCGATACGCAGTATTTT. Translated: CASSLNPGGVDTQYF. This chain uses TRBV6-1 with TRBJ2-3; TRBD2 matches at 8 bases. CDR1 is MNHNS, CDR2 SASEGT, per germline. V was pared by 6 bases and J by 6 bases, with 11 bases of the junction left unmatched. This CDR3 comprises 15 residues.

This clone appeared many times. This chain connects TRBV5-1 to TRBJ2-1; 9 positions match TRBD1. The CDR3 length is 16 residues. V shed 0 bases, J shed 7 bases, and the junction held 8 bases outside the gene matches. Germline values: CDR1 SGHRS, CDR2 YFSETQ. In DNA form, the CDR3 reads TGCGCCAGCAGCTTGGGAGGGACAGGGATTCAGAATGAGCAGTTCTTC. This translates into CASSLGGTGIQNEQFF.

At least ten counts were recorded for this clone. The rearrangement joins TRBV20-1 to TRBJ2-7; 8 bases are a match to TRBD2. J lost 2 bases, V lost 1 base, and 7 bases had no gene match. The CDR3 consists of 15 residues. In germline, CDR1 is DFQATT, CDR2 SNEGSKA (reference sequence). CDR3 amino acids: CSARVRRGATYEQYF. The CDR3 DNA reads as TGCAGTGCTAGAGTCCGGCGGGGGGCAACCTACGAGCAGTACTTC.

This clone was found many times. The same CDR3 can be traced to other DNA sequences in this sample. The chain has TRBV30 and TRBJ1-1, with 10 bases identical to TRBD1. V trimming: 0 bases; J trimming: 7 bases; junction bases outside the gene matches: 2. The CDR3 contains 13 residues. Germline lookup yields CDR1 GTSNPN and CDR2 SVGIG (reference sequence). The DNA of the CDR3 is TGTGCCTGGAGTGTAGGGACAGGGGTTGAAGCTTTCTTT. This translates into CAWSVGTGVEAFF. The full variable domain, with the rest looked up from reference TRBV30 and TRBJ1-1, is SQTIHQWPATLVQPVGSPLSLECTVEGTSNPNLYWYRQAAGRGLQLLFYSVGIGQISSEVPQNLSASRPQDRQFILSSKKLLLSDSGFYLCAWSVGTGVEAFFGQGTRLTVV.

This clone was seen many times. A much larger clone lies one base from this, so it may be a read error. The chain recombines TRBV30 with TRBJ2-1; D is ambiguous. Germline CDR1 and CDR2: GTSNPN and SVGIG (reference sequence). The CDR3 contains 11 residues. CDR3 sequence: CARTSHNEQFF. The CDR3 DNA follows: TGTGCCCGGACCTCCCACAATGAGCAGTTCTTC.

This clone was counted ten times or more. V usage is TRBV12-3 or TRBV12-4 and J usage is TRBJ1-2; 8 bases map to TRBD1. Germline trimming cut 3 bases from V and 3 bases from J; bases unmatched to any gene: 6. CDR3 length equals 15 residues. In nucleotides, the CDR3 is TGTGCCAGCAGTTTCCCCTCAGGGGGCGACTATGGCTACACCTTC. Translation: CASSFPSGGDYGYTF.

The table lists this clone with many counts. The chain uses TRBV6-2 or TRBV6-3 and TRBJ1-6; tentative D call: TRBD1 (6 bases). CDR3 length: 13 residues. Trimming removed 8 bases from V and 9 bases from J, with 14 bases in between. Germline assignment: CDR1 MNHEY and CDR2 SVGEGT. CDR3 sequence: CASDGDKFSPLHF. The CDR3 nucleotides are TGTGCCAGCGACGGGGACAAGTTTTCACCCCTCCACTTT.

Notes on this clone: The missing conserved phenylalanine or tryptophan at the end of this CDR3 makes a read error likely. The CDR3 DNA reads TGTGCCAGCTCACCCGATAAGGACGGGCAAGAGACCCAGTACCTC. This translates into CASSPDKDGQETQYL. The genes are TRBV18 and TRBJ2-5; no firm D call. The CDR3 extends over 15 amino acids. Trimming removed 3 bases at V and 2 bases at J, with 13 bases between. The germline V gene has CDR1 KGHSH and CDR2 LQKENI.

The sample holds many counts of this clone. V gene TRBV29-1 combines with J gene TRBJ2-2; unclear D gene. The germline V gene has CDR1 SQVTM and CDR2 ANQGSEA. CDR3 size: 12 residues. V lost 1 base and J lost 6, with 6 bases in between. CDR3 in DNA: TGCAGCGTTGAAGGGTACCCCGGGGAGCTGTTTTTT. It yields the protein CSVEGYPGELFF.

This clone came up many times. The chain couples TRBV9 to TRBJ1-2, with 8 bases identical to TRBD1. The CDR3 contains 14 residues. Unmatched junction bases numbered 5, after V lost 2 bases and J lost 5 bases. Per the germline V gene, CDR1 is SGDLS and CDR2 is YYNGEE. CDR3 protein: CASSVSQGVYGYTF. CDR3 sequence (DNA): TGTGCCAGCAGCGTTTCACAGGGGGTGTATGGCTACACCTTC.

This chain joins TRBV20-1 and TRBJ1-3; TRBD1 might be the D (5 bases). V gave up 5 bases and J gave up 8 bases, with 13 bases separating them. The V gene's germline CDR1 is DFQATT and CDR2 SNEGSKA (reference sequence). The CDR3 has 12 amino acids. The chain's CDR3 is CSAQRVGDTIYF. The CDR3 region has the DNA TGCAGTGCTCAAAGGGTGGGGGACACCATATATTTT.

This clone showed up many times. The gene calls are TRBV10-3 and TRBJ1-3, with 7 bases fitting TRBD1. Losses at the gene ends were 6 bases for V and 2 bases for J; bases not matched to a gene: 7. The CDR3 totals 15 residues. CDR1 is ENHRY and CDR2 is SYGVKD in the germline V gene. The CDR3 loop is CAIRAGTDAGNTIYF. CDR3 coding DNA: TGTGCCATCAGGGCAGGGACAGACGCTGGAAACACCATATATTTT.

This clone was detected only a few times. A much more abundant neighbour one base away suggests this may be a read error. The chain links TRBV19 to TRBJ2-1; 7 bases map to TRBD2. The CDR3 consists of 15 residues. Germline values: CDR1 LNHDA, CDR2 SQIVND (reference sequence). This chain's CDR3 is CVSSFRTSFYNEQFF. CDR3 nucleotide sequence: TGTGTCAGTAGTTTCCGGACTAGTTTCTACAATGAGCAGTTCTTC. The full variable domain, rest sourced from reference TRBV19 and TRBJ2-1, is DGGITQSPKYLFRKEGQNVTLSCEQNLNHDAMYWYRQDPGQGLRLIYYSQIVNDFQKGDIAEGYSVSREKKESFPLTVTSAQKNPTAFYLCVSSFRTSFYNEQFFGPGTRLTVL.